The 23 T cell receptor beta chains in this list originate from one sample, sequenced in a study of Ad26.COV2.S vaccination and SARS-CoV-2 variants. The table came from immunoSEQ multiplex PCR; TCRdb's copy has only in-frame clones and leaves some out. The sample lists a few hundred thousand clones, roughly 87% seen once, with roughly 3.1% in the top ten. Specified treatment: around 19 received Ad26.COV2.S at low or high dose, single or two shots; about 5 received placebo; per-sample allocation not given. Specimens were obtained on day 63 following the first vaccine or placebo injection. The material was peripheral blood, obtained in a trial of Ad26.COV2.S vaccine versus placebo. The receptor set was obtained from a person between 18 and 65 years old who received the Ad26.COV2.S COVID-19 vaccine or a placebo.

This clone was detected once. The chain carries TRBV5-1 and TRBJ1-2; tentative D call: TRBD1 (6 bases). V lost 0 bases to trimming and J lost 2 bases, with 11 bases between them. This CDR3 spans 15 amino acids. CDR1 and CDR2 (germline): SGHRS, YFSETQ. The DNA for the CDR3 is TGCGCCAGCAGCTTGGAAGGGGGGATAAACTATGGCTACACCTTC. Amino acid sequence: CASSLEGGINYGYTF.

This rearrangement joins TRBV6-5 to TRBJ1-6; D gene ambiguous. Looked up from germline, CDR1 is MNHEY and CDR2 is SVGAGI. The CDR3 runs to 15 residues. The germline V and J ends were trimmed by 3 bases and 7 bases, with 13 bases remaining between them. CDR3 residues: CASSYQDRVNSPLHF. The CDR3 DNA reads TGTGCCAGCAGTTATCAGGATCGGGTCAATTCACCCCTCCACTTT.

The rearrangement links TRBV7-9 to TRBJ1-2; no definite D call. From germline, CDR1 is SEHNR and CDR2 FQNEAQ (reference sequence). This CDR3 contains 12 residues. Trimming removed 4 bases from V and 8 bases from J, with 11 bases in between. CDR3 nucleotide sequence: TGTGCCAGCAGCTATCGGGGTTCCGGCTACACCTTC. Its translation is CASSYRGSGYTF. Together with reference TRBV7-9 and TRBJ1-2, the CDR3 gives the full variable domain: DTGVSQNPRHKITKRGQNVTFRCDPISEHNRLYWYRQTLGQGPEFLTYFQNEAQLEKSRLLSDRFSAERPKGSFSTLEIQRTEQGDSAMYLCASSYRGSGYTFGSGTRLTVV.

This clone was recorded once. The chain couples TRBV7-2 to TRBJ2-3, with 11 bases aligning to TRBD2. CDR1 and CDR2 (germline): SGHTA, FQGNSA. Trimming cost V 1 base and J 5 bases; bases outside gene matches: 5. The CDR3 is 16 amino acids. For the CDR3, the DNA is TGTGCCAGCAGCTTAGTAGTAGCGGGGGGGGTAGATACGCAGTATTTT. This codes for CASSLVVAGGVDTQYF.

The J gene is TRBJ2-7, the V gene TRBV6-2 or TRBV6-3; possibly TRBD2 for D (5 bases). V lost 6 bases to trimming and J lost 3 bases, with 9 bases between them. CDR3 length: 12 amino acids. Looked up from germline, CDR1 is MNHEY and CDR2 is SVGEGT. As DNA, the CDR3 is TGTGCCAGCAGCGACCGGGGCTACGAGCAGTACTTC. Residues: CASSDRGYEQYF.

The chain employs TRBV4-2 and TRBJ1-1, with D perhaps matching TRBD1 (6 bases). Germline V lookup: CDR1 LGHNA, CDR2 YNFKEQ. Trimming pared 0 bases from V and 5 bases from J, leaving 10 bases between. The CDR3 has 14 residues. CDR3 amino acids: CASSQERGGTEAFF. CDR3 coding DNA: TGTGCCAGCAGCCAAGAAAGGGGGGGGACTGAAGCTTTCTTT.

In its sample, this clone was seen once. The chain joins TRBV18 to TRBJ1-3; D ambiguous. The CDR3 has 15 amino acids. Germline CDR1 KGHSH, CDR2 LQKENI. Trimming took 0 bases from V and 0 from J, leaving 6 bases between them. The CDR3 DNA reads TGTGCCAGCTCACCACCCTCGGGCTCTGGAAACACCATATATTTT. As protein: CASSPPSGSGNTIYF.

The chain employs TRBV18 and TRBJ2-2; D gene unclear. CDR1 KGHSH and CDR2 LQKENI come from the germline V gene. The CDR3 length is 15 residues. V lost 5 bases to trimming and J lost 1 base, with 11 bases between them. The CDR3 loop is CASSSDGRNTGELFF. CDR3 DNA sequence: TGTGCCAGCTCATCGGACGGTAGGAACACCGGGGAGCTGTTTTTT.

This chain joins TRBV19 and TRBJ2-7, with D possibly matching TRBD1 (7 bases). Trimming took 3 bases from V and 2 from J, leaving 20 bases between them. The CDR3 contains 17 residues. Germline V gene sequence: CDR1 LNHDA, CDR2 SQIVND (reference sequence). The CDR3, as DNA: TGTGCCAGTAGTATTAGAGGGGGGACAGCTACAACCTACGAGCAGTACTTC. Its protein product is CASSIRGGTATTYEQYF.

The chain joins TRBV20-1 to TRBJ2-7; the match to TRBD2 covers 7 bases. This CDR3 is built from 16 residues. Looked up from germline, CDR1 is DFQATT and CDR2 is SNEGSKA (reference sequence). Unmatched junction bases numbered 12, after V lost 3 bases and J lost 1 base. This CDR3 reads CSASPRYPGGSYEQYF. DNA for the CDR3: TGCAGTGCTAGTCCCCGGTATCCGGGGGGTTCCTACGAGCAGTACTTC.

This clone was detected once. The chain recombines TRBV11-2 with TRBJ2-1; D is possibly TRBD2 (7 bases). This CDR3 is built from 13 residues. Trimming took 6 bases from V and 2 from J, leaving 8 bases between them. CDR1 and CDR2 (germline): SGHAT, FQNNGV. The CDR3 spells CASRGGPYNEQFF. In DNA form, the CDR3 reads TGTGCCAGCAGGGGGGGGCCCTACAATGAGCAGTTCTTC.

The gene calls are TRBV6-2 or TRBV6-3 and TRBJ1-5; no definite D call. CDR1 is MNHEY and CDR2 is SVGEGT in the germline V gene. The CDR3 contains 14 residues. The V end lost 6 bases, the J end lost 2 bases, and 11 bases lay between the germline ends. The CDR3 DNA reads as TGTGCCAGCAGCGTATATGGAGGCAATCAGCCCCAGCATTTT. Encoded protein: CASSVYGGNQPQHF.

The J gene is TRBJ1-1, the V gene TRBV6-5; TRBD1 agrees at 7 bases. J lost 1 base, V lost 2 bases, and 4 bases had no gene match. The CDR3 loop spans 15 amino acids. Germline CDR1 is MNHEY and CDR2 is SVGAGI. The CDR3 spells CASSYPTGKNTEAFF. In DNA, the CDR3 is TGTGCCAGCAGTTACCCGACAGGGAAGAACACTGAAGCTTTCTTT.

This chain links TRBV12-5 with TRBJ1-1; 9 nucleotides align to TRBD1. Germline loops: CDR1 LGHNT, CDR2 FRNRAP. The CDR3 loop spans 16 amino acids. The V segment lost 2 bases and the J segment 7 bases; nucleotides outside the gene matches: 11. CDR3 bases: TGTGCTAGTGGTTTGACAACTCAAGACAGGGGGGATGAAGCTTTCTTT. As protein: CASGLTTQDRGDEAFF.

This clone was recorded a few times. The rearrangement uses TRBV7-9 and TRBJ1-1, with TRBD1 identical over 8 bases. V trimming: 5 bases; J trimming: 8 bases; junction bases outside the gene matches: 16. Germline V gives CDR1 SEHNR, CDR2 FQNEAQ (reference sequence). The CDR3 is made up of 16 amino acids. CDR3 region: CASSAGQGESYLEAFF. The CDR3 DNA is TGTGCCAGCAGCGCTGGACAGGGTGAATCCTACCTAGAAGCTTTCTTT.

This chain joins TRBV4-2 and TRBJ2-3; 9 bases agree with TRBD2. V shed 0 bases and J 10 bases; nucleotides not matched to a gene: 11. This CDR3 spans 16 amino acids. CDR1 and CDR2 (germline): LGHNA, YNFKEQ. CDR3 DNA sequence: TGTGCCAGCAGCCAAGAGATCGCGGGGGGGCCGAAGTCGCAGTATTTT. Encoded protein: CASSQEIAGGPKSQYF.

The V call is TRBV29-1, the J call TRBJ1-1; D is uncertain. CDR3 length: 10 amino acids. In germline, CDR1 is SQVTM, CDR2 ANQGSEA. V shed 5 bases and J shed 0 bases, with 1 base lying between them. CDR3 sequence (DNA): TGCAGCGTTATGAACACTGAAGCTTTCTTT. This gives the protein CSVMNTEAFF. Looking up the rest from reference TRBV29-1 and TRBJ1-1 gives the full variable domain: SAVISQKPSRDICQRGTSLTIQCQVDSQVTMMFWYRQQPGQSLTLIATANQGSEATYESGFVIDKFPISRPNLTFSTLTVSNMSPEDSSIYLCSVMNTEAFFGQGTRLTVV.

The rearrangement uses TRBV4-3 and TRBJ2-1, with 8 positions matching TRBD1. The CDR3 is made up of 16 amino acids. Per the germline V gene, CDR1 is LGHNA and CDR2 is YSLEER. The V gene end was trimmed by 0 bases and the J gene end by 9 bases; junction bases not matched to a gene: 10. The CDR3 bases are TGCGCCAGCAGCCAAGATCGCCCCGGGACAGGTGGTGAGCAGTTCTTC. This codes for CASSQDRPGTGGEQFF.

V usage is TRBV6-6 and J usage is TRBJ2-7, with unresolved D. Germline lookup yields CDR1 MNHNY and CDR2 SVGAGI (reference sequence). The CDR3 consists of 15 residues. Trimming pared 0 bases from V and 2 bases from J, leaving 11 bases between. In nucleotides, the CDR3 is TGTGCCAGCAGTTACTCGGGGAACGGTCCCTACGAGCAGTACTTC. It specifies CASSYSGNGPYEQYF.

The chain carries TRBV7-9 and TRBJ2-7; TRBD2 is a possible D gene (5 bases). The germline V gene has CDR1 SEHNR and CDR2 FQNEAQ (reference sequence). V gave up 5 bases and J gave up 0 bases, with 17 bases separating them. This CDR3 spans 16 amino acids. The CDR3 reads CASSPRTPRGSYEQYF. The CDR3 DNA reads TGTGCCAGCAGCCCTCGGACCCCCCGGGGCTCCTACGAGCAGTACTTC.

This chain uses TRBV4-1 with TRBJ1-1, with 8 bases identical to TRBD1. V lost 4 bases and J lost 4; bases outside the gene matches: 8. Germline assignment: CDR1 MGHRA and CDR2 YSYEKL. The CDR3 length is 15 residues. CDR3 protein: CASSPIFTGGTEAFF. DNA for the CDR3: TGCGCCAGCAGCCCGATTTTTACAGGGGGCACTGAAGCTTTCTTT.

The V gene is TRBV7-2, the J gene TRBJ2-3, with 9 positions matching TRBD2. V lost 5 bases to trimming and J lost 7 bases; unmatched junction nucleotides: 13. CDR1 and CDR2 (germline): SGHTA, FQGNSA. The CDR3 consists of 16 residues. CDR3 amino acids: CASSPRGGGAVYTQYF. The CDR3 coding sequence is TGTGCCAGCAGCCCGAGGGGCGGGGGGGCCGTATATACGCAGTATTTT.

This chain connects TRBV10-3 to TRBJ1-2, with D hard to call. Trimming stripped 3 bases from V and 0 bases from J, with 14 bases between. The germline CDR1 and CDR2 sequences are ENHRY and SYGVKD. This CDR3 has 16 residues. CDR3 nucleotides: TGTGCCATCAGTGATTTGACGGAACTAACTAACTATGGCTACACCTTC. Translating it yields CAISDLTELTNYGYTF.